This T cell receptor (beta chain) was retrieved from a study of regulatory T cells in long-lasting Graves disease (dated by TCRdb to the early 2020s). Study-wide context: Antithyroid drugs had been taken for less than 3 months by newly diagnosed Graves' disease patients. This study used TCR sequencing and RNA sequencing of peripheral blood to compare persistent Graves' disease patients against newly diagnosed Graves' disease patients. The study was registered as a clinical trial and conducted in China. A total of roughly 33 samples underwent TCR sequencing: roughly 13 from persistent and roughly 20 from newly diagnosed Graves' disease patients.

This clonotype occurred many times. The clone's antigen remains unknown. Base qualities are missing; no much larger clone stands one base away. General conclusions and limits of the study: The authors noted that the small sample size was a limitation that may lower accuracy. Sequencing and analysis were restricted to the TCR beta chain. Because the primary lesion, thyroid tissue, could not be accessed, the study looked at peripheral blood alone. Compared with newly diagnosed patients, persistent Graves' disease patients had lower TCR Shannon entropy and fewer highly expanded clones, which suggests clonal expansion. A larger number of public clonotypes was shared among persistent patients (about 2,700) than among newly diagnosed patients (approximately 930).

What the time point label conveys for this sample: newly diagnosed GD, antithyroid drugs for less than 3 months. For both TCR sequencing and RNA sequencing, RNA was extracted from PBMCs in TRIzol. The diagnosis of Graves' disease was made according to American Thyroid Association guidelines. Patients for the study were recruited at an endocrinology department in Xi'an, China. Each patient gave approximately 10 milliliters of peripheral blood, collected in an EDTA anticoagulant tube. Ficoll Paque Plus density gradient separation was used to isolate PBMCs, and no further T cell sorting was performed. An Agilent 2100 Bioanalyzer and agarose gel were used to assess RNA quality, and a NanoDrop 2000 was used to measure RNA concentration. Library generation was performed with multiplex PCR. The sequencer was an Illumina HiSeq 4000. TCR beta libraries were built with iRepertoire HTBI primers and Arm-PCR amplification of CDR3 regions. Before sequencing, the PCR products went through gel purification. The study's processing was this. A total of fewer than 80 TRBV and some 15 TRBJ segments were identified across samples and were used for gene usage analysis of CDR3 amino acid clonotypes. Filtered high-quality paired reads were merged into contigs using COPE and FqMerger. Contigs were aligned with BLAST to IMGT TRBV, TRBD and TRBJ reference genes, and CDR3 was defined per IMGT. Highly expanded clones were defined as clonotypes with a frequency above 0.1%. Shannon entropy served as the measure of repertoire diversity, while the Gini coefficient captured V-J evenness. Clonotypes shared by more than one individual were considered public. TCRdb handled the public reads itself, with Q25 trimming in fastp and clone calling in MiXCR, and kept productive beta chains. Each record represents a unique CDR3 protein, reported with the most common genes and DNA among its rows. V and J calls and clone size were set by TCRdb, not the authors. This sample comprises 360,000 or so distinct CDR3 sequences, approximately 12% of them detected only once. In total, the top ten clones hold approximately 20% of the sample.

This sample was shared with a second study, whose subject was T cells in Graves' hyperthyroidism and ophthalmopathy. Per that second paper: Stable Graves' hyperthyroidism was defined as the absence of progression to ophthalmopathy over 18 months of follow-up. Hyperthyroidism patients were aged 18 to 65 years and newly diagnosed, with disease duration of less than 2 months. The study excluded patients with uncontrolled infections, other autoimmune diseases, pregnancy or lactation. Diagnoses were based on clinical symptoms, serum thyroxine and TRAb, thyroid ultrasound and orbital computed tomography. The TCR CDR3 was subjected to a first round of RT-PCR using the HTBI primer set and the Qiagen OneStep RT-PCR kit. Most expanded thyroid clonotypes (frequency above 0.001) were also detected in blood, a finding suggesting that blood repertoires may reflect thyroid immune responses. A 13 V-J signature model separated ophthalmopathy from stable hyperthyroidism, with about 88% sensitivity and roughly 82% specificity in cross-validation and 80%/75% in testing. During validation, the model predicted progression to ophthalmopathy a median of about 6.5 months ahead of onset, with just under 71% sensitivity and 72% to 85% specificity. TCR V-J signatures able to tell the groups apart were searched for in a discovery cohort of more than 90 patients, of whom around 42 had Graves' ophthalmopathy and 57 had stable Graves' hyperthyroidism. An independent validation cohort of 18 to 20 hyperthyroidism patients and some 15 patients who later progressed to ophthalmopathy tested prospective prediction of ophthalmopathy. The 95 to 100 discovery patients were divided at random into training and test sets in a 7:3 ratio. The study also compared thyroid tissue and blood T-cell repertoires from more than 5 Graves' hyperthyroidism patients. After blood sampling, hyperthyroidism patients were treated with methimazole at a starting dose of 30 mg daily, and ophthalmopathy patients were treated with high-dose intravenous methylprednisolone. Libraries were constructed in a second round of multiplex PCR, after which size selection and purification were carried out. Paired-end sequencing of the libraries was performed with 100 bp reads on an Illumina HiSeq2000. SOAPnuke was used to process the raw data, with reads discarded if the reads contained adapters or uncalled bases, had a mean Phred below 15, or lacked an exact constant-primer or identifier match. COPE v1.2.5 was used to merge the high-quality paired reads, and each unique nucleotide sequence was defined as a clonotype. MiTCR v1.1 was used to align the clonotypes against IMGT TRBV, TRBD and TRBJ reference segments. Analysis was restricted to V-J combinations with a frequency above 0.0001, which covered about 99% of repertoires. A TCS score was defined as the ratio between F50 (clonal expansion) and ExV (chaos), using BLOSUM62-based TCRdist between CDR3 peptides within each V-J. Welch's t-statistics and random forest reduced just over 500 V-J features to about 13, which were used in a naive Bayes classifier (R e1071). Sample size was not statistically predetermined, and investigators were not blinded to group allocation. TCR Vbeta CDR3 sequencing of 135 peripheral blood samples (approximately 44 ophthalmopathy, about 75 hyperthyroidism and approximately 17 progressor patients) is reported in the paper.

The sequence was collected from a young woman with Graves disease. Donor details come from another sample of the same person, matched by shared clones. The starting material was peripheral blood mononuclear cells (PBMCs), obtained at new diagnosis, from a patient treated with antithyroid drugs.

The CDR3 region reads CAISDGRETQYF. The sequenced DNA is TGTGCCATCAGTGACGGTAGGGAGACCCAGTACTTC. The V and J segments used are TRBV10-3 and TRBJ2-5; there is no confident call for the D gene. CDR1 and CDR2 are read off the germline V gene as ENHRY and SYGVKD. The CDR3 contains 12 residues, cysteine and phenylalanine counted. Kept here is only the CDR3 DNA, which spans 36 bases and is read in frame from base 1. Trimming takes 3 bases from V and 5 bases from J, and the germline ends sit 7 bases apart.